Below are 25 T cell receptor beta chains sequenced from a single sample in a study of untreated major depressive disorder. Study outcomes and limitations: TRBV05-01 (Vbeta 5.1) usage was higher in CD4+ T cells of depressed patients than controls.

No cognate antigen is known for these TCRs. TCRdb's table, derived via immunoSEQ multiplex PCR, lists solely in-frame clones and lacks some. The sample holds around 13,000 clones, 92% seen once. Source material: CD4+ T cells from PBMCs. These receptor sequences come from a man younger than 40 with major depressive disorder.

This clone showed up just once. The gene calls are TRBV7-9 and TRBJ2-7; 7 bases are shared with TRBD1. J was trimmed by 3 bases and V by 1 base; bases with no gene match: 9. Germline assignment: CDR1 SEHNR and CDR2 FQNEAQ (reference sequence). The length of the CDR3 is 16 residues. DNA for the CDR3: TGTGCCAGCAGCTTAGGGGCCGGGACAGCAAGCTACGAGCAGTACTTC. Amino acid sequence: CASSLGAGTASYEQYF.

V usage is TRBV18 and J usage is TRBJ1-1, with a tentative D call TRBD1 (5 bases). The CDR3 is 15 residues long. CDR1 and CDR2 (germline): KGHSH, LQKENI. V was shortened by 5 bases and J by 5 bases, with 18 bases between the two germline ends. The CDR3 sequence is CASSADSVLGTEAFF. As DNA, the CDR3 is TGTGCCAGCTCAGCAGACAGCGTCCTGGGAACTGAAGCTTTCTTT. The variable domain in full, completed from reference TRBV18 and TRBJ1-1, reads NAGVMQNPRHLVRRRGQEARLRCSPMKGHSHVYWYRQLPEEGLKFMVYLQKENIIDESGMPKERFSAEFPKEGPSILRIQQVVRGDSAAYFCASSADSVLGTEAFFGQGTRLTVV.

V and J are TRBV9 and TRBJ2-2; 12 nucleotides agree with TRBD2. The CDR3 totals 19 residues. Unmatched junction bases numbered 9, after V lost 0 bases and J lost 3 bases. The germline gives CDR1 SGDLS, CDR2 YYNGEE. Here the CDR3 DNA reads TGTGCCAGCAGCGTAGCTTTGGCTAGCGGGGGGGCCGACACCGGGGAGCTGTTTTTT. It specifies CASSVALASGGADTGELFF. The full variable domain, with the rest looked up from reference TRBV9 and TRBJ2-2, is DSGVTQTPKHLITATGQRVTLRCSPRSGDLSVYWYQQSLDQGLQFLIQYYNGEERAKGNILERFSAQQFPDLHSELNLSSLELGDSALYFCASSVALASGGADTGELFFGEGSRLTVL.

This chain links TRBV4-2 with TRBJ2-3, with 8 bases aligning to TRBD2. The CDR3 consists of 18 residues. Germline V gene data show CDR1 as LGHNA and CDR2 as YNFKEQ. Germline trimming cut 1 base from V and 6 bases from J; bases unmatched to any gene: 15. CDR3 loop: CASSQASVAGRKQDTQYF. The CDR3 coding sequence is TGTGCCAGCAGCCAAGCATCGGTAGCGGGGCGTAAGCAGGATACGCAGTATTTT.

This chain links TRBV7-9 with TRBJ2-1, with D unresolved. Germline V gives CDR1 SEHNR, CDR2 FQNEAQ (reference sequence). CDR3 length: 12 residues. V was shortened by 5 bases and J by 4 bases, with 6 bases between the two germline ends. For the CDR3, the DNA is TGTGCCAGCAGCCCCCGATACAATGAGCAGTTCTTC. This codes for CASSPRYNEQFF.

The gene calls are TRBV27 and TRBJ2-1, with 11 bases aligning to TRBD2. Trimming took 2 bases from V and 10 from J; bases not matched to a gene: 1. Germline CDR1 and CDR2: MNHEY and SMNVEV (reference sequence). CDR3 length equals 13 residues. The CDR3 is CASSLGLAGEQFF. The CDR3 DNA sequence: TGTGCCAGCAGTTTAGGACTAGCGGGCGAGCAGTTCTTC.

The CDR3 DNA follows: TGTGCCAGCAGCTTGGAAGGGTTTGCGGGGGAAAGGGAGACCCAGTACTTC. Its translation is CASSLEGFAGERETQYF. The V and J genes are TRBV5-4 and TRBJ2-5; TRBD2 matches at 7 bases. The germline V gene has CDR1 SGHNT and CDR2 YYREEE (reference sequence). The CDR3 is made up of 17 amino acids. The trim removed 0 bases at V and 5 bases at J, leaving 13 bases unmatched.

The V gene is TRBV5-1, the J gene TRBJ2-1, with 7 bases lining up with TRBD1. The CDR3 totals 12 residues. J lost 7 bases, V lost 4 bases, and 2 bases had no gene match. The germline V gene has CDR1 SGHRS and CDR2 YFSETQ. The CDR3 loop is CASSPQGNEQFF. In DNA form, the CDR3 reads TGCGCCAGCAGCCCACAGGGGAATGAGCAGTTCTTC.

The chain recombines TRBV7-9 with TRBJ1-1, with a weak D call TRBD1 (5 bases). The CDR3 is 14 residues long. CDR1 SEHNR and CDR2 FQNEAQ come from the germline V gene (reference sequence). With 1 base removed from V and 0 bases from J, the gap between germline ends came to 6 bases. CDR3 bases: TGTGCCAGCAGCTTAGGGGGCTTGAACACTGAAGCTTTCTTT. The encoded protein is CASSLGGLNTEAFF. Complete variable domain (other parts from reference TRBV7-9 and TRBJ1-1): DTGVSQNPRHKITKRGQNVTFRCDPISEHNRLYWYRQTLGQGPEFLTYFQNEAQLEKSRLLSDRFSAERPKGSFSTLEIQRTEQGDSAMYLCASSLGGLNTEAFFGQGTRLTVV.

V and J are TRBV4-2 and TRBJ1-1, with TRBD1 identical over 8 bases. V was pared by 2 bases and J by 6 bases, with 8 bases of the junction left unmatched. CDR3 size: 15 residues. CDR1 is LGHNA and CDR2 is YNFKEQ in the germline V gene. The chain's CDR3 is CASSQHYGQGAEAFF. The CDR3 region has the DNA TGTGCCAGCAGCCAACACTACGGACAGGGAGCTGAAGCTTTCTTT.

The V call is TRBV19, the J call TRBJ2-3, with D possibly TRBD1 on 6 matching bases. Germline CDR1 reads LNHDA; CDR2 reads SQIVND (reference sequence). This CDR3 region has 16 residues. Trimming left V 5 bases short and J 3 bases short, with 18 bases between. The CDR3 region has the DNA TGTGCCAGTAGTTCGCATCAGGGGACGAGGACAGATACGCAGTATTTT. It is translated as CASSSHQGTRTDTQYF.

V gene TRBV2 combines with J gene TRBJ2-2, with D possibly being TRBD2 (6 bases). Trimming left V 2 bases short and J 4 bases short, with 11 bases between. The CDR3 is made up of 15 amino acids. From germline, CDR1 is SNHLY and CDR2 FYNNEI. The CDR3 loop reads CASSERGLATGELFF. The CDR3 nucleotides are TGTGCCAGCAGTGAAAGGGGACTCGCCACCGGGGAGCTGTTTTTT.

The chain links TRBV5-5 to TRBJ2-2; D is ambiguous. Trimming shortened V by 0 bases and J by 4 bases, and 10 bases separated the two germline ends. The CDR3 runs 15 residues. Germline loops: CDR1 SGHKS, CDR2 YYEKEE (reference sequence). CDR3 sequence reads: CASSLEAVITGELFF. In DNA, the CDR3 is TGTGCCAGCAGCTTGGAGGCAGTAATCACCGGGGAGCTGTTTTTT.

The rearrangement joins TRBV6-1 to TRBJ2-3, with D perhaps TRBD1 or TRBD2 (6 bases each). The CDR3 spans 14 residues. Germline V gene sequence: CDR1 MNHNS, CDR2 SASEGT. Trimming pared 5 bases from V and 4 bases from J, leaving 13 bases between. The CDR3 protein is CASSQERGADTQYF. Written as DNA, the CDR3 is TGTGCCAGCAGTCAGGAGAGGGGGGCAGATACGCAGTATTTT.

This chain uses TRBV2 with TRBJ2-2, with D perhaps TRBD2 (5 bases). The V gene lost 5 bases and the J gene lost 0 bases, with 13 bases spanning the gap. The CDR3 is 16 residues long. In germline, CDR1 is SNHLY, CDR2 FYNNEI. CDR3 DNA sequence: TGTGCCAGCAGTTTCGAAGGGAGCCCGAACACCGGGGAGCTGTTTTTT. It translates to CASSFEGSPNTGELFF.

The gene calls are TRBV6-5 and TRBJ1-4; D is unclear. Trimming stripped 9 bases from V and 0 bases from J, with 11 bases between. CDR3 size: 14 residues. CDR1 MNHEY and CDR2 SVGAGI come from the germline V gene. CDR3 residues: CASHSRTTNEKLFF. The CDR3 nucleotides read TGTGCCAGTCACTCCAGGACAACTAATGAAAAACTGTTTTTT.

CDR3 protein: CAISDPGDRDGKLFF. CDR3 DNA: TGTGCCATCAGTGACCCCGGGGACAGGGACGGAAAACTGTTTTTT. The chain employs TRBV10-3 and TRBJ1-4, with TRBD1 matching 9 bases. CDR1 and CDR2 (germline): ENHRY, SYGVKD. V dropped 3 bases and J dropped 10; count of bases not matched to a gene: 9. The CDR3 spans 15 residues.

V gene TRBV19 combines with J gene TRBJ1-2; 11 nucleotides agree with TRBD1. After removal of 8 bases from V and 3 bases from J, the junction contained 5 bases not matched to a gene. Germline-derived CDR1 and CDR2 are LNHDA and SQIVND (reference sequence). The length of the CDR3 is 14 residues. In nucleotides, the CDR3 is TGTGCCAGTTGGGACAGGGGGGAAGACTATGGCTACACCTTC. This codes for CASWDRGEDYGYTF.

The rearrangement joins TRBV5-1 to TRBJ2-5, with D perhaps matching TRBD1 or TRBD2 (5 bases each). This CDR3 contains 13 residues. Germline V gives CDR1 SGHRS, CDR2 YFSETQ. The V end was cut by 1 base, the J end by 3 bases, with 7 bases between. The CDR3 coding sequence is TGCGCCAGCAGCTTGTTGGGGGAAGAGACCCAGTACTTC. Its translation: CASSLLGEETQYF.

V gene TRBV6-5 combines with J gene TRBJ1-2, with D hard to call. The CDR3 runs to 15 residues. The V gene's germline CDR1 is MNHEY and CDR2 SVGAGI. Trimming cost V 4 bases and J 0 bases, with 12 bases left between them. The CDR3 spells CASSSSTHPNYGYTF. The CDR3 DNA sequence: TGTGCCAGCAGTTCCTCGACACATCCTAACTATGGCTACACCTTC.

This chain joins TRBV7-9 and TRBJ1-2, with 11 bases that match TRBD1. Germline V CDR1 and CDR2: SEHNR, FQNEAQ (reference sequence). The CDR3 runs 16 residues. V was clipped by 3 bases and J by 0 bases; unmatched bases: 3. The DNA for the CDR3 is TGTGCCAGCAGCTTCCCGGGACAGGGGGCTAACTATGGCTACACCTTC. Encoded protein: CASSFPGQGANYGYTF.

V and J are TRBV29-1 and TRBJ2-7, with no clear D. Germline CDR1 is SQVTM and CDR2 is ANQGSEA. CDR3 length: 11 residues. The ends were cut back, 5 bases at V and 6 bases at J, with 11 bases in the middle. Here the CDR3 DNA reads TGCAGCGTTCTTTCGGCGCTCGAGCAGTACTTC. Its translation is CSVLSALEQYF.

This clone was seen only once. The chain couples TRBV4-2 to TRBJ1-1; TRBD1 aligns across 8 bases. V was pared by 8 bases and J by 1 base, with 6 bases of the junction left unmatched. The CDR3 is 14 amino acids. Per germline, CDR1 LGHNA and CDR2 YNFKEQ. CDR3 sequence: CASSPGQANTEAFF. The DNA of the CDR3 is TGTGCCAGCTCTCCGGGACAGGCGAACACTGAAGCTTTCTTT.

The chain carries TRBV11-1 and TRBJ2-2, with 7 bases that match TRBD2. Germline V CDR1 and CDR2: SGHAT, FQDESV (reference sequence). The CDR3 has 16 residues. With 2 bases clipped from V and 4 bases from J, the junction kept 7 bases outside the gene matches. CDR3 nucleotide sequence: TGTGCCAGCAGCTTAAGTTTTGGGGGGGGCACCGGGGAGCTGTTTTTT. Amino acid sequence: CASSLSFGGGTGELFF.

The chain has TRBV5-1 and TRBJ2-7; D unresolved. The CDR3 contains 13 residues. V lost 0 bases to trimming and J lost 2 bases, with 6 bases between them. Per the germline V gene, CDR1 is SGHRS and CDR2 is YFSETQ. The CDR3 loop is CASSLDRPYEQYF. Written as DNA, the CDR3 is TGCGCCAGCAGCTTGGACCGCCCCTACGAGCAGTACTTC. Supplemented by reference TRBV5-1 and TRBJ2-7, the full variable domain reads KAGVTQTPRYLIKTRGQQVTLSCSPISGHRSVSWYQQTPGQGLQFLFEYFSETQRNKGNFPGRFSGRQFSNSRSEMNVSTLELGDSALYLCASSLDRPYEQYFGPGTRLTVT.